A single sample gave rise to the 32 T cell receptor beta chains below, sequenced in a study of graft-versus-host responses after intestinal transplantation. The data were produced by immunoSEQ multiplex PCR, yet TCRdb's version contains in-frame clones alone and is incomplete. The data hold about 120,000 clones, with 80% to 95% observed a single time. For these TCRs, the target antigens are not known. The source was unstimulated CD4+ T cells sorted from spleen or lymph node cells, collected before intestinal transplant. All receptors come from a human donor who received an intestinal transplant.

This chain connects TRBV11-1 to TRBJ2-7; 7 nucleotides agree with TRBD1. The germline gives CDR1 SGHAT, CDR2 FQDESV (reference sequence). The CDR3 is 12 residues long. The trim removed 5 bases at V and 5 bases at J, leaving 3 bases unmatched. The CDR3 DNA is TGTGCCAGCAGCAGACAGGGCCACGAGCAGTACTTC. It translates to CASSRQGHEQYF.

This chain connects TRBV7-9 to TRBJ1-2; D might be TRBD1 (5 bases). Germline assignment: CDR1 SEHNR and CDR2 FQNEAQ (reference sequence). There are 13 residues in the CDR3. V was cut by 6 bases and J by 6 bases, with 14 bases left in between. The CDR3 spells CASRTVPGDGYTF. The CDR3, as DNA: TGTGCCAGCAGGACCGTCCCGGGGGATGGCTACACCTTC.

This CDR3 is CASTGDITEAFF. The CDR3 coding sequence is TGTGCCAGCACTGGGGATATCACTGAAGCTTTCTTT. This chain links TRBV2 with TRBJ1-1; the D is unclear. Deletions cut 7 bases from V and 4 bases from J, with 10 bases between. The CDR3 totals 12 residues. Germline CDR1 SNHLY, CDR2 FYNNEI.

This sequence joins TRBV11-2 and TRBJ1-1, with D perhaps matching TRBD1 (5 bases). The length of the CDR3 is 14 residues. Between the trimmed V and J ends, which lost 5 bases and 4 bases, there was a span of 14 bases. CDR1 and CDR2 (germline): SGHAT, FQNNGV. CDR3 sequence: CASSPTSGGTEAFF. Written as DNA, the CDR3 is TGTGCCAGCAGCCCTACCTCGGGGGGCACTGAAGCTTTCTTT.

The chain's CDR3 is CASSLGPPGTAYYEQYF. CDR3 in DNA: TGTGCCAGCAGCTTAGGGCCCCCCGGGACGGCATACTACGAGCAGTACTTC. This sequence joins TRBV11-2 and TRBJ2-7; D is possibly TRBD1 or TRBD2 (5 bases each). Germline CDR1 SGHAT, CDR2 FQNNGV. V was cut by 1 base and J by 3 bases, with 19 bases left in between. This CDR3 is 17 amino acids long.

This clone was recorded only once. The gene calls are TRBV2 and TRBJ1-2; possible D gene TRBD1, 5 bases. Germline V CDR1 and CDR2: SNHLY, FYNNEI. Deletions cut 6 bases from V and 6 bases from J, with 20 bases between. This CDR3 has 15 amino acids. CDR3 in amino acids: CASSDLFRAGNGYTF. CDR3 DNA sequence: TGTGCCAGCAGCGACCTATTCCGGGCAGGGAATGGCTACACCTTC.

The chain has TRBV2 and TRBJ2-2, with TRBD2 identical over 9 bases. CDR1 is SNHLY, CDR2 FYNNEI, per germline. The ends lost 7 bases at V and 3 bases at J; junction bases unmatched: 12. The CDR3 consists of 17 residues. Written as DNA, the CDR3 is TGTGCCAGCAAGGTTGATAGCGGGAGTTTGGACACCGGGGAGCTGTTTTTT. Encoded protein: CASKVDSGSLDTGELFF.

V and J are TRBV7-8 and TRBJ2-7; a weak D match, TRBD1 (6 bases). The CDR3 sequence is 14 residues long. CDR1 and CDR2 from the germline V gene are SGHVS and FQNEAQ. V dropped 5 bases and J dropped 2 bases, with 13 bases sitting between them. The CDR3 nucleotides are TGTGCCAGCAGCAAACAGGGTCTCACCTACGAGCAGTACTTC. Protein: CASSKQGLTYEQYF. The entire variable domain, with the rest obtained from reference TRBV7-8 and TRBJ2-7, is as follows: GAGVSQSPRYKVAKRGQDVALRCDPISGHVSLFWYQQALGQGPEFLTYFQNEAQLDKSGLPSDRFFAERPEGSVSTLKIQRTQQEDSAVYLCASSKQGLTYEQYFGPGTRLTVT.

The CDR3 sequence: CASTREATRTDTQYF. The CDR3 DNA reads as TGCGCCTCCACCCGAGAAGCGACGCGCACAGATACGCAGTATTTT. The chain has TRBV5-1 and TRBJ2-3, with D hard to call. V was clipped by 10 bases and J by 1 base, with 19 bases between them. There are 15 residues in the CDR3. Germline CDR1 reads SGHRS; CDR2 reads YFSETQ. The full variable domain, completed using reference TRBV5-1 and TRBJ2-3, is KAGVTQTPRYLIKTRGQQVTLSCSPISGHRSVSWYQQTPGQGLQFLFEYFSETQRNKGNFPGRFSGRQFSNSRSEMNVSTLELGDSALYLCASTREATRTDTQYFGPGTRLTVL.

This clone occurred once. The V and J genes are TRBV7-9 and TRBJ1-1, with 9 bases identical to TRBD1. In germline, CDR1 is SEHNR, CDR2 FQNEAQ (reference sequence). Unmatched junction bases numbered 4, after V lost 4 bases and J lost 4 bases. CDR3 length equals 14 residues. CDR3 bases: TGTGCCAGCAGCTACAGGGGGCGGGTCACTGAAGCTTTCTTT. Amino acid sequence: CASSYRGRVTEAFF.

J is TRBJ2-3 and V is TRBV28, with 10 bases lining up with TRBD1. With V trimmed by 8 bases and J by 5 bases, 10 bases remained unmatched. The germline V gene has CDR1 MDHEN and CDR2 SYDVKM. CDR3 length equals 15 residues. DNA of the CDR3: TGTGCCAGCTATACGGGGGACAGGGGTATAGATACGCAGTATTTT. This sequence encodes CASYTGDRGIDTQYF.

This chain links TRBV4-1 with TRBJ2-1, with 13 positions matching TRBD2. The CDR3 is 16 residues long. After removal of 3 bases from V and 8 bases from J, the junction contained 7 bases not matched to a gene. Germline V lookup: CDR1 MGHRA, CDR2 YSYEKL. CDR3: CASSQATSGRGDEQFF. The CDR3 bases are TGCGCCAGCAGCCAGGCAACTAGCGGGAGGGGGGATGAGCAGTTCTTC.

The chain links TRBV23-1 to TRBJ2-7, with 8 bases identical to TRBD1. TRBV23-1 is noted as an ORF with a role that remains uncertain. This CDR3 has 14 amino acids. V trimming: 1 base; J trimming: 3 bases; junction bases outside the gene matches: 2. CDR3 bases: TGCGCCAGCAGTCAATGGACAGGGTACTACGAGCAGTACTTC. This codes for CASSQWTGYYEQYF.

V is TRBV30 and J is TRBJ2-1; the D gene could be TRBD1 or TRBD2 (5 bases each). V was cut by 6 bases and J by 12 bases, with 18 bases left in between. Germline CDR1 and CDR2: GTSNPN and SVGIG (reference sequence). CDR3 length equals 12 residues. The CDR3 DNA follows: TGTGCCTGCCTAGGGGCTAGCCGGCGGCAGTTCTTC. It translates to CACLGASRRQFF.

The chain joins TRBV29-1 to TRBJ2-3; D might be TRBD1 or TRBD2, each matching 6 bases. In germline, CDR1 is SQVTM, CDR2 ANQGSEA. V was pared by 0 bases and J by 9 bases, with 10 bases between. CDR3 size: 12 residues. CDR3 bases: TGCAGCGTTGAAGATAGGGGGAGGACGCAGTATTTT. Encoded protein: CSVEDRGRTQYF.

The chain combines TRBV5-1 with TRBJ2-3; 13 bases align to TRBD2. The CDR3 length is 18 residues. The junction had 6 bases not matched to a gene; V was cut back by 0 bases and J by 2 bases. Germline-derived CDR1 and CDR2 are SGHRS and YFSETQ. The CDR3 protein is CASSLDIGLAGVTDTQYF. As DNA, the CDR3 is TGCGCCAGCAGCTTGGATATTGGACTAGCGGGAGTCACAGATACGCAGTATTTT.

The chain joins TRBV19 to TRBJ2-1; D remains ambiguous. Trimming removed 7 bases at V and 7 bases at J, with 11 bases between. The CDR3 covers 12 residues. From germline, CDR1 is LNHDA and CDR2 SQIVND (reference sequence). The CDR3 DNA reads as TGTGCCAGTATCATGGGGTCTAATGAGCAGTTCTTC. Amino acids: CASIMGSNEQFF.

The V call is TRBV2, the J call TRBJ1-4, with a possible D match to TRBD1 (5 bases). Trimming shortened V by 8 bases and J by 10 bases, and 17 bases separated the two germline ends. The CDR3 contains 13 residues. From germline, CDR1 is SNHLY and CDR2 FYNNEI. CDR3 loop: CASRGGERGKLFF. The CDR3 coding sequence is TGTGCCAGCCGTGGGGGGGAGCGTGGAAAACTGTTTTTT.

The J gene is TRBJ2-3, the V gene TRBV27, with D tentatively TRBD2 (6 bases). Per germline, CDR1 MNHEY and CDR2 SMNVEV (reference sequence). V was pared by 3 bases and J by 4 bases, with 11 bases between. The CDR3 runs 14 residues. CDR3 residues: CASSFWGDADTQYF. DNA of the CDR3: TGTGCCAGCAGTTTCTGGGGGGATGCAGATACGCAGTATTTT.

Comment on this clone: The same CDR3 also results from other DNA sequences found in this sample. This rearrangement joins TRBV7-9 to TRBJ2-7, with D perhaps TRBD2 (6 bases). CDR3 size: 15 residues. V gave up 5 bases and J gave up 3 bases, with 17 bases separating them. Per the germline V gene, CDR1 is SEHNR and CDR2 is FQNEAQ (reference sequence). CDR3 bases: TGTGCCAGCAGCGGGGCGGGGCTTGGAGACTACGAGCAGTACTTC. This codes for CASSGAGLGDYEQYF.

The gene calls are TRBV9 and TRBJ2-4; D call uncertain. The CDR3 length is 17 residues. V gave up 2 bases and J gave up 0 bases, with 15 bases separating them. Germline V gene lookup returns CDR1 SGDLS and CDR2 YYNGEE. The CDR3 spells CASSVRRGVPAKNIQYF. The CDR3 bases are TGTGCCAGCAGCGTGCGACGTGGCGTCCCAGCCAAAAACATTCAGTACTTC.

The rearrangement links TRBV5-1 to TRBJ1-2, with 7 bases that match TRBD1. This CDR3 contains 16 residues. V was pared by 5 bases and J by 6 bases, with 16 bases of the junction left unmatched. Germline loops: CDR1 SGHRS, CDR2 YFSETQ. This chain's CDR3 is CASRGGTVILGDGYTF. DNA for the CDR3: TGCGCCAGCAGGGGGGGGACAGTGATCCTTGGGGATGGCTACACCTTC.

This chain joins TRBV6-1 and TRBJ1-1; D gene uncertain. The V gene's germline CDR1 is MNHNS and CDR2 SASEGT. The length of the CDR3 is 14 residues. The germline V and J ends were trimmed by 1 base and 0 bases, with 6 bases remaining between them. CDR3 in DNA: TGTGCCAGCAGTGAAGGCCTGCTGAACACTGAAGCTTTCTTT. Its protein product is CASSEGLLNTEAFF.

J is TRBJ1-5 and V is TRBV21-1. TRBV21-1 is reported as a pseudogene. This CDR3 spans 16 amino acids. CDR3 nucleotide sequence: TGTGCCAGCACCACCTCCCCATCGGGTAGCAATCAGCCCCAGCATTTT. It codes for CASTTSPSGSNQPQHF.

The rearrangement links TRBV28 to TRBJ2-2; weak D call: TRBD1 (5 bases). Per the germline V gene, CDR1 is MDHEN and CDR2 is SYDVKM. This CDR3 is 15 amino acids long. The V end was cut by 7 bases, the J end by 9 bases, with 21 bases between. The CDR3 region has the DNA TGTGCCAGCACCGACCCGACAAGGGGCCCCCGGGAGCTGTTTTTT. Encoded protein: CASTDPTRGPRELFF.

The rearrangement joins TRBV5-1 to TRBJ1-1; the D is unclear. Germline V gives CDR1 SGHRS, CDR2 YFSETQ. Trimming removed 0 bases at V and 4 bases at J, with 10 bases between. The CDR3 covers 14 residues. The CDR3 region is CASSLAWQSTEAFF. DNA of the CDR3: TGCGCCAGCAGCTTGGCCTGGCAGTCCACTGAAGCTTTCTTT.

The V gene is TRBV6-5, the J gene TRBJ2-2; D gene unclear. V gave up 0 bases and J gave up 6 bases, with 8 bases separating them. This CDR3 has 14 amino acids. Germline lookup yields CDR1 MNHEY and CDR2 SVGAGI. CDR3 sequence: CASSYSDVAGELFF. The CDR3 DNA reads TGTGCCAGCAGTTACTCAGACGTCGCCGGGGAGCTGTTTTTT.

CDR3 loop: CASTLRGDLRDTQYF. The CDR3 DNA reads TGTGCCAGCACCCTAAGGGGGGACCTCAGGGATACGCAGTATTTT. The chain couples TRBV6-1 to TRBJ2-3; possibly TRBD1 or TRBD2 for D (6 bases each). The V gene's germline CDR1 is MNHNS and CDR2 SASEGT. This CDR3 has 15 amino acids. The V gene lost 7 bases and the J gene lost 6 bases, with 20 bases spanning the gap.

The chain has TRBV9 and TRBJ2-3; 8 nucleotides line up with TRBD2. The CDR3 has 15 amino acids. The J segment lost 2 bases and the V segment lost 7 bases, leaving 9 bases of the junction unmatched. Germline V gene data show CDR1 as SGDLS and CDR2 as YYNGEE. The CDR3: CASLTSGQNTDTQYF. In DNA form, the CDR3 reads TGTGCCAGCCTCACTAGCGGACAGAACACAGATACGCAGTATTTT.

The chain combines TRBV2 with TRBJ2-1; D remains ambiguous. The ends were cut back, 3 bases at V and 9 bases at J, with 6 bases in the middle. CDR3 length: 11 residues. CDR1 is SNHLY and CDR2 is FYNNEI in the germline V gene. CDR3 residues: CASSEGIEQFF. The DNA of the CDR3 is TGTGCCAGCAGTGAGGGCATTGAGCAGTTCTTC.

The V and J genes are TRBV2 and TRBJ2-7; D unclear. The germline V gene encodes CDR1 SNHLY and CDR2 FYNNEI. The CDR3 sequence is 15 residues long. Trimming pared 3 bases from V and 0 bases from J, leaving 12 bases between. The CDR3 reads CASSDRLIYSYEQYF. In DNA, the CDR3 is TGTGCCAGCAGTGATCGACTGATTTACTCCTACGAGCAGTACTTC.

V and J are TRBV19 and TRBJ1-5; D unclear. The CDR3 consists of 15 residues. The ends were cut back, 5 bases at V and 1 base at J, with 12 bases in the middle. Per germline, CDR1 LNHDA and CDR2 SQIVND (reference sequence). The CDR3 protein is CASSPTVQSNQPQHF. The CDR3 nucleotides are TGTGCCAGTAGTCCCACAGTCCAGAGCAATCAGCCCCAGCATTTT.